This entry lists 21 T cell receptor beta chains sequenced from one sample in a study of blood T cell repertoires in COVID-19. Libraries were prepared by immunoSEQ multiplex PCR; TCRdb keeps only in-frame clonotypes and omits some of them. Of approximately 350,000 clones listed, about 86% are singletons. Sequencing input: peripheral blood. The receptors stem from a woman in her sixties with COVID-19, enrolled during active disease.

The chain is built from TRBV6-1 and TRBJ2-1; the match to TRBD2 covers 10 bases. Per the germline V gene, CDR1 is MNHNS and CDR2 is SASEGT. The CDR3 sequence is 21 residues long. The trim removed 1 base at V and 4 bases at J, leaving 19 bases unmatched. The CDR3 here is CASSEGQGRLAGASRYNEQFF. The CDR3 region has the DNA TGTGCCAGCAGTGAAGGACAGGGGAGGCTAGCGGGGGCATCTAGATACAATGAGCAGTTCTTC.

The rearrangement uses TRBV6-6 and TRBJ2-5; 8 bases map to TRBD2. The CDR3 runs to 15 residues. After removal of 6 bases from V and 3 bases from J, the junction contained 9 bases not matched to a gene. Germline V gives CDR1 MNHNY, CDR2 SVGAGI (reference sequence). This CDR3 is CASSSFAGGKETQYF. In DNA form, the CDR3 reads TGTGCCAGCAGCTCTTTCGCGGGGGGTAAAGAGACCCAGTACTTC.

The chain uses TRBV5-1 and TRBJ1-4; TRBD1 matches 8 bases. Germline assignment: CDR1 SGHRS and CDR2 YFSETQ. This CDR3 is built from 16 residues. Losses at the gene ends were 0 bases for V and 4 bases for J; bases not matched to a gene: 5. The CDR3: CASSLGPTGVNEKLFF. DNA for the CDR3: TGCGCCAGCAGCTTGGGACCGACAGGGGTTAATGAAAAACTGTTTTTT.

This chain joins TRBV7-6 and TRBJ1-2, with 10 positions matching TRBD1. The trim removed 5 bases at V and 2 bases at J, leaving 5 bases unmatched. The CDR3 runs 15 residues. Germline CDR1 is SGHVS and CDR2 is FNYEAQ. The CDR3 bases are TGTGCCAGCAGCGCCCGGACAGGGGGAAACTATGGCTACACCTTC. This codes for CASSARTGGNYGYTF.

V and J are TRBV27 and TRBJ2-1, with TRBD1 as a possible D gene (5 bases). This CDR3 contains 17 residues. CDR1 MNHEY and CDR2 SMNVEV come from the germline V gene (reference sequence). The V gene lost 6 bases and the J gene lost 5 bases, with 23 bases spanning the gap. The CDR3 sequence is CASRFKGVVLTNNEQFF. The CDR3 nucleotides are TGTGCCAGCAGATTCAAAGGGGTTGTTCTTACCAACAATGAGCAGTTCTTC.

The rearrangement links TRBV3-1 (or the pseudogene TRBV3-2) to TRBJ1-1, with 9 positions matching TRBD1. This CDR3 comprises 14 residues. Germline-derived CDR1 and CDR2 are LGHDT and YNNKEL (reference sequence). Trimming removed 3 bases from V and 3 bases from J; junction bases left unmatched: 2. CDR3 in amino acids: CASSHRQGDTEAFF. Here the CDR3 DNA reads TGTGCCAGCAGCCACAGACAGGGGGACACTGAAGCTTTCTTT.

This chain links TRBV5-5 with TRBJ1-4; no definite D call. The germline CDR1 and CDR2 sequences are SGHKS and YYEKEE (reference sequence). Between the trimmed V and J ends, which lost 4 bases and 0 bases, there was a span of 10 bases. The CDR3 sequence is 15 residues long. The CDR3 spells CASSPVLATNEKLFF. CDR3 DNA sequence: TGTGCCAGCAGCCCGGTACTTGCAACTAATGAAAAACTGTTTTTT.

The chain carries TRBV19 and TRBJ2-2, with TRBD1 matching 7 bases. Trimming took 6 bases from V and 4 from J; bases not matched to a gene: 5. Per germline, CDR1 LNHDA and CDR2 SQIVND (reference sequence). CDR3 length: 14 residues. The CDR3 is CASSQTGSTGELFF. In nucleotides, the CDR3 is TGTGCCAGTAGCCAGACAGGGAGCACCGGGGAGCTGTTTTTT.

V usage is TRBV7-9 and J usage is TRBJ2-1; 8 nucleotides align to TRBD1. V trimming: 4 bases; J trimming: 7 bases; junction bases outside the gene matches: 9. Germline CDR1 is SEHNR and CDR2 is FQNEAQ (reference sequence). The CDR3 is 15 amino acids. The CDR3 sequence is CASSSPDRGWNEQFF. The CDR3 DNA reads TGTGCCAGCAGCTCACCCGACAGGGGTTGGAATGAGCAGTTCTTC. The full variable domain, its missing parts supplied by reference TRBV7-9 and TRBJ2-1, is DTGVSQNPRHKITKRGQNVTFRCDPISEHNRLYWYRQTLGQGPEFLTYFQNEAQLEKSRLLSDRFSAERPKGSFSTLEIQRTEQGDSAMYLCASSSPDRGWNEQFFGPGTRLTVL.

The chain links TRBV21-1 to TRBJ2-5; the table's D call, TRBD1, has no DNA check behind it. TRBV21-1 represents a pseudogene. This CDR3 region has 16 residues. The CDR3 DNA follows: TGTGCCAGCAGCAAAGAGTTAACAGGGAAGTCGAAGACCCAGTACTTC. Amino acids: CASSKELTGKSKTQYF.

This clone was seen a handful of times. Other nucleotide sequences in the sample specify the same CDR3. The V and J genes are TRBV9 and TRBJ2-7, with 7 bases fitting TRBD2. V lost 0 bases, J lost 0 bases, and 3 bases stayed unmatched. The CDR3 spans 15 residues. Germline loops: CDR1 SGDLS, CDR2 YYNGEE. The CDR3 nucleotides are TGTGCCAGCAGCGTAGGAACGGGGGGCTCCTACGAGCAGTACTTC. It is translated as CASSVGTGGSYEQYF.

The chain recombines TRBV5-1 with TRBJ2-7; TRBD1 matches 8 bases. The V gene end was trimmed by 3 bases and the J gene end by 2 bases; junction bases not matched to a gene: 7. Germline CDR1 and CDR2: SGHRS and YFSETQ. CDR3 length: 15 residues. The CDR3 region is CASSSGQGGPYEQYF. The CDR3 DNA follows: TGCGCCAGCAGCTCCGGACAGGGCGGGCCCTACGAGCAGTACTTC.

V is TRBV4-1 and J is TRBJ2-7, with a tentative D call TRBD1 (6 bases). Germline values: CDR1 MGHRA, CDR2 YSYEKL. V lost 0 bases, J lost 7 bases, and 13 bases lay in between. The CDR3 consists of 14 residues. This CDR3 reads CASSQDITGWEQYF. DNA for the CDR3: TGCGCCAGCAGCCAAGATATTACAGGGTGGGAGCAGTACTTC.

V usage is TRBV19 and J usage is TRBJ1-5; 10 nucleotides match TRBD1. The germline gives CDR1 LNHDA, CDR2 SQIVND (reference sequence). V was pared by 3 bases and J by 10 bases, with 12 bases of the junction left unmatched. The CDR3 spans 16 residues. The CDR3 DNA sequence: TGTGCCAGTAGTATGCATACCGGGACAGGGGATGACCCCCAGCATTTT. Translated, it gives CASSMHTGTGDDPQHF.

This sequence joins TRBV5-5 and TRBJ1-1, with D hard to call. Germline values: CDR1 SGHKS, CDR2 YYEKEE (reference sequence). The CDR3 spans 18 residues. Trimming took off 2 bases at V and 0 bases at J, with 20 bases between the two ends. CDR3 sequence reads: CASSLSVAGTYMNTEAFF. The CDR3 DNA is TGTGCCAGCAGCTTATCGGTGGCGGGAACTTACATGAACACTGAAGCTTTCTTT.

This chain joins TRBV3-1 (or the pseudogene TRBV3-2) and TRBJ2-5, with 13 bases identical to TRBD2. J was trimmed by 5 bases and V by 0 bases; bases with no gene match: 15. CDR1 is LGHDT, CDR2 YNNKEL, per germline (reference sequence). There are 20 residues in the CDR3. CDR3 nucleotide sequence: TGTGCCAGCAGCCAAGAATGGACTAGCGGGGGAGGTTTAAGAAGTGAGACCCAGTACTTC. Translation: CASSQEWTSGGGLRSETQYF.

The chain combines TRBV6-2 or TRBV6-3 with TRBJ2-7; D possibly corresponds to TRBD2 (7 bases). CDR3 length: 14 amino acids. Between the trimmed V and J ends, which lost 2 bases and 7 bases, there was a span of 15 bases. Per the germline V gene, CDR1 is MNHEY and CDR2 is SVGEGT. The CDR3 DNA is TGTGCCAGCAGTTACGAGGGGGGGACCACAGAGCAGTACTTC. Amino acids: CASSYEGGTTEQYF.

V is TRBV6-5 and J is TRBJ1-1; no reliable D call. From germline, CDR1 is MNHEY and CDR2 SVGAGI. CDR3 length: 15 amino acids. V was trimmed by 5 bases and J by 1 base, leaving 14 bases between them. The CDR3 region is CASSRPGFSNTEAFF. For the CDR3, the DNA is TGTGCCAGCAGTCGACCGGGTTTCTCGAACACTGAAGCTTTCTTT.

J is TRBJ1-1 and V is TRBV5-4, with 10 bases aligning to TRBD1. J was trimmed by 3 bases and V by 4 bases; bases with no gene match: 3. This CDR3 region has 14 residues. Germline CDR1 is SGHNT and CDR2 is YYREEE (reference sequence). The chain's CDR3 is CASSGGTGDTEAFF. The CDR3 DNA sequence: TGTGCCAGCAGCGGGGGGACAGGGGACACTGAAGCTTTCTTT.

The chain employs TRBV5-5 and TRBJ1-2; no firm D call. Germline loops: CDR1 SGHKS, CDR2 YYEKEE (reference sequence). The CDR3 runs 13 residues. V lost 1 base and J lost 8, with 12 bases in between. CDR3 region: CASSLTWTGGYTF. CDR3 sequence (DNA): TGTGCCAGCAGCTTGACATGGACTGGAGGCTACACCTTC.

The V gene is TRBV29-1, the J gene TRBJ2-5; D is ambiguous. This CDR3 has 13 residues. Germline V gene data show CDR1 as SQVTM and CDR2 as ANQGSEA. V lost 7 bases, J lost 4 bases, and 16 bases lay in between. In nucleotides, the CDR3 is TGCAGCGCTCCAGCGCGTATGGGAGAGACCCAGTACTTC. Translation gives CSAPARMGETQYF.